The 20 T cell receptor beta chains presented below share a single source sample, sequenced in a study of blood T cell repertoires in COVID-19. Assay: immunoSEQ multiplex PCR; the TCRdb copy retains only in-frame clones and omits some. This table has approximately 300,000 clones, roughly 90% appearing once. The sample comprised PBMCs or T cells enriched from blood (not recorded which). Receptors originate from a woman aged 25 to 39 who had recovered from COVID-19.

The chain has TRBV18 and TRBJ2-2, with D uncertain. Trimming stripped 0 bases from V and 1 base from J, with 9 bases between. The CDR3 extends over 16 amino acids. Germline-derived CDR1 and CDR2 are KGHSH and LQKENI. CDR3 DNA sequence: TGTGCCAGCTCACCACCGACACCACTGAACACCGGGGAGCTGTTTTTT. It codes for CASSPPTPLNTGELFF. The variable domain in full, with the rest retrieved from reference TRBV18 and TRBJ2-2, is NAGVMQNPRHLVRRRGQEARLRCSPMKGHSHVYWYRQLPEEGLKFMVYLQKENIIDESGMPKERFSAEFPKEGPSILRIQQVVRGDSAAYFCASSPPTPLNTGELFFGEGSRLTVL.

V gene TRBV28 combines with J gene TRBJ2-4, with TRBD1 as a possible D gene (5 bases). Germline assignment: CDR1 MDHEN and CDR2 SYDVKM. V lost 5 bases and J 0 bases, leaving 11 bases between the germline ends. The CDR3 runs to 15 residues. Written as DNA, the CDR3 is TGTGCCAGCAGTGTGTGGGGCAGAGCCAAAAACATTCAGTACTTC. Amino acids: CASSVWGRAKNIQYF.

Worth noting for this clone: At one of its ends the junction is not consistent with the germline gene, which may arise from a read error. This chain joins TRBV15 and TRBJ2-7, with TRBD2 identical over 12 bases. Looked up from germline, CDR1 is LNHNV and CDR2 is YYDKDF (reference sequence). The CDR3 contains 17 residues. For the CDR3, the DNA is TGTGCCACCAGCAGGCAACTAGCGGGAGGCCTCGAAAGACGTGTCGAGTTC. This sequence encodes CATSRQLAGGLERRVEF.

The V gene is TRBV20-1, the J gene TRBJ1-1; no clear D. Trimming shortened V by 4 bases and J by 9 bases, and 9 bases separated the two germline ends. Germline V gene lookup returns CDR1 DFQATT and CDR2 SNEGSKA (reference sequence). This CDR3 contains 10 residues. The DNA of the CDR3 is TGCAGTGCTACTACAGAGCAAGCTTTCTTT. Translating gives CSATTEQAFF.

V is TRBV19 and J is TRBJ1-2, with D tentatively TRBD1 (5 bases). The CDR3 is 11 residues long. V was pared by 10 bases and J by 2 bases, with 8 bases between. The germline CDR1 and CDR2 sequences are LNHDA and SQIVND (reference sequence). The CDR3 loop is CATEGNYGYTF. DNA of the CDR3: TGTGCCACGGAGGGGAACTATGGCTACACCTTC.

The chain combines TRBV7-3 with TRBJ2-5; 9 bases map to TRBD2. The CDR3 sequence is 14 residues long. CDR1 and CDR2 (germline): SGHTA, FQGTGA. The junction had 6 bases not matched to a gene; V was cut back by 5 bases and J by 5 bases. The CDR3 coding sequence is TGTGCCAGCAGCCCAGGGACTAGCCTGGAGACCCAGTACTTC. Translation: CASSPGTSLETQYF. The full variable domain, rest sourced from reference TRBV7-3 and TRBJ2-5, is GAGVSQTPSNKVTEKGKYVELRCDPISGHTALYWYRQSLGQGPEFLIYFQGTGAADDSGLPNDRFFAVRPEGSVSTLKIQRTERGDSAVYLCASSPGTSLETQYFGPGTRLLVL.

CDR3 region: CASSDRTGGVLAKNIQYF. In DNA, the CDR3 is TGTGCCAGCAGCGACAGGACAGGGGGCGTTTTAGCCAAAAACATTCAGTACTTC. The gene calls are TRBV9 and TRBJ2-4, with TRBD1 identical over 11 bases. The CDR3 extends over 18 amino acids. CDR1 is SGDLS, CDR2 YYNGEE, per germline. Trimming removed 3 bases from V and 0 bases from J; junction bases left unmatched: 8.

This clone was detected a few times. The CDR3 DNA reads TGTGCCAGCAGCATCACTAGCGGCCATGAGCAGTTCTTC. Its translation is CASSITSGHEQFF. The V gene is TRBV6-4, the J gene TRBJ2-1; TRBD2 aligns across 8 bases. Germline assignment: CDR1 MRHNA and CDR2 SNTAGT. The trim removed 6 bases at V and 8 bases at J, leaving 6 bases unmatched. CDR3 length equals 13 residues.

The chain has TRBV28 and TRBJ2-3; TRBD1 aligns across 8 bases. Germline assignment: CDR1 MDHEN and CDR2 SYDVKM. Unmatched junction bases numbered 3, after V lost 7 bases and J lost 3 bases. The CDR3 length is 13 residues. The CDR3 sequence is CASIRDRTDTQYF. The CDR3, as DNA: TGTGCCAGCATAAGGGACAGGACAGATACGCAGTATTTT.

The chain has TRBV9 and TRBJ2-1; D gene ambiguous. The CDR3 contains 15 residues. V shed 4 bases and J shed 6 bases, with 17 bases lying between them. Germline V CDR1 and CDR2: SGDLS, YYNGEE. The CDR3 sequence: CASSPNHRDLNEQFF. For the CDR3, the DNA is TGTGCCAGCAGCCCAAACCACAGAGACCTCAATGAGCAGTTCTTC.

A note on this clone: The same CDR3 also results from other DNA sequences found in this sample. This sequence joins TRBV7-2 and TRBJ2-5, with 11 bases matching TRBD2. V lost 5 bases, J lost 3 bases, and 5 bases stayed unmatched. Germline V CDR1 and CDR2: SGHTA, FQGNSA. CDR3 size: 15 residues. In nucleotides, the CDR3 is TGTGCCAGCAGCCCAGGGACTAGCGGTAAAGAGACCCAGTACTTC. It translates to CASSPGTSGKETQYF.

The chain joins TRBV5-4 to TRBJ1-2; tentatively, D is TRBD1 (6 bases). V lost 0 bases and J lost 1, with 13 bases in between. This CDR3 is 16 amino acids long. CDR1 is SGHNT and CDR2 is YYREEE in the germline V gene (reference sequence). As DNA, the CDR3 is TGTGCCAGCAGCTTGGTAGGGGGGGCATTTAACTATGGCTACACCTTC. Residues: CASSLVGGAFNYGYTF.

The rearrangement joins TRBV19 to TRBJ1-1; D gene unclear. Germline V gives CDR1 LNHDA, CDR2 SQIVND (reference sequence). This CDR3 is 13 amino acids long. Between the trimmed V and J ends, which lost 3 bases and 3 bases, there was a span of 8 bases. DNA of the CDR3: TGTGCCAGTAGTATTTCGGGGTACACTGAAGCTTTCTTT. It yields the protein CASSISGYTEAFF.

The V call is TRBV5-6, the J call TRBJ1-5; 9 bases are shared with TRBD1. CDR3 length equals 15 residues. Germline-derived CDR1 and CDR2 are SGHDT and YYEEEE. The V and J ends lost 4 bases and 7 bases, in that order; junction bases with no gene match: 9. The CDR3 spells CASSPLRDRDQPQHF. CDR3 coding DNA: TGTGCCAGCAGCCCACTCCGGGACAGGGACCAGCCCCAGCATTTT.

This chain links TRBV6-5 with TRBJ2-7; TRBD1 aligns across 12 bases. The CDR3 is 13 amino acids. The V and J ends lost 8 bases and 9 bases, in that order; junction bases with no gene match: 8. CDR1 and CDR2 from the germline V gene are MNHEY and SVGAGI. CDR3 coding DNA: TGTGCCAGCGGCGGGACAGGGGGCCTCGGGCAGTACTTC. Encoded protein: CASGGTGGLGQYF.

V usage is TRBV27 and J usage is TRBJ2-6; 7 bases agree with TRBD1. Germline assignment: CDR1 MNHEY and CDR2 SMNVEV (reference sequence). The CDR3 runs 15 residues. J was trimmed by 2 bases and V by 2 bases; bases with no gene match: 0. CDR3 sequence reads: CASSLTGAGANVLTF. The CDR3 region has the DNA TGTGCCAGCAGTTTAACAGGGGCTGGGGCCAACGTCCTGACTTTC.

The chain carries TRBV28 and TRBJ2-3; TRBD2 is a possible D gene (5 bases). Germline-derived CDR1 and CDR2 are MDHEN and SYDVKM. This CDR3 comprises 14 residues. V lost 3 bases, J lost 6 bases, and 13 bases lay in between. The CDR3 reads CASSFIEGMDTQYF. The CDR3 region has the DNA TGTGCCAGCAGTTTTATCGAGGGCATGGATACGCAGTATTTT.

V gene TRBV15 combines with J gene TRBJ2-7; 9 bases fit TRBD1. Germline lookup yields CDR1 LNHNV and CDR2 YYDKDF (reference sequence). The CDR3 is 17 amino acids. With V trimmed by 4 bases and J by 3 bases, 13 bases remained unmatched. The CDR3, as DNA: TGTGCCACCAGCAAGGCGACCGGGACAGGGAATTTCTACGAGCAGTACTTC. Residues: CATSKATGTGNFYEQYF.

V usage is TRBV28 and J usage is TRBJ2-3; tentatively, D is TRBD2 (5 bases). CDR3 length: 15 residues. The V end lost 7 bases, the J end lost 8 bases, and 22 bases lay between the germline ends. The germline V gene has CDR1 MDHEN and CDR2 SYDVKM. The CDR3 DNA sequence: TGTGCCAGCAAGGAGAACGGGGTGTCACGGGGTACGCAGTATTTT. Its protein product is CASKENGVSRGTQYF. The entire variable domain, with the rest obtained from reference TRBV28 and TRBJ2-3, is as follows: DVKVTQSSRYLVKRTGEKVFLECVQDMDHENMFWYRQDPGLGLRLIYFSYDVKMKEKGDIPEGYSVSREKKERFSLILESASTNQTSMYLCASKENGVSRGTQYFGPGTRLTVL.

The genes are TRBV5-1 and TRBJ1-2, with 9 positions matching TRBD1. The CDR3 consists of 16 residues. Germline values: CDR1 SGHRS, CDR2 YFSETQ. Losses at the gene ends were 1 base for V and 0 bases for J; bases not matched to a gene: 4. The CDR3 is CASSLTTGGANYGYTF. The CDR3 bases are TGCGCCAGCAGCTTGACGACAGGGGGAGCTAACTATGGCTACACCTTC.